These 15 T cell receptor beta chains originate from one sample sequenced in a study of blood T cell repertoires in COVID-19. Only in-frame clones appear in the TCRdb table, and some are missing; sequencing was by immunoSEQ multiplex PCR. Among over 600,000 clones, 70% to 90% were seen once, and the ten largest hold around 0.3%. Sequences were obtained from peripheral blood. Every receptor here comes from a woman younger than 30 with acute or convalescent COVID-19.

V is TRBV6-5 and J is TRBJ2-2; no clear D. Trimming removed 4 bases from V and 4 bases from J, with 16 bases in between. There are 16 residues in the CDR3. Germline CDR1 reads MNHEY; CDR2 reads SVGAGI. CDR3 amino acids: CASSFTLFKSTGELFF. In DNA, the CDR3 is TGTGCCAGCAGTTTCACCCTCTTCAAGAGCACCGGGGAGCTGTTTTTT.

The chain uses TRBV19 and TRBJ1-2; D unclear. This CDR3 spans 14 amino acids. Germline CDR1 reads LNHDA; CDR2 reads SQIVND (reference sequence). Deletions cut 6 bases from V and 1 base from J, with 12 bases between. CDR3 DNA: TGTGCCAGTAGCCCAGGAGGGCTTAACTATGGCTACACCTTC. Protein: CASSPGGLNYGYTF.

The chain has TRBV7-2 and TRBJ1-2, with 7 positions matching TRBD1. The CDR3 length is 16 residues. The V and J ends lost 5 bases and 5 bases, in that order; junction bases with no gene match: 14. Germline CDR1 is SGHTA and CDR2 is FQGNSA. CDR3: CASSPQGQPLGYGYTF. The CDR3 nucleotides are TGTGCCAGCAGCCCCCAGGGACAGCCCCTGGGATATGGCTACACCTTC.

This chain links TRBV4-2 with TRBJ1-2; D uncertain. In germline, CDR1 is LGHNA, CDR2 YNFKEQ. CDR3 length equals 22 residues. V lost 0 bases, J lost 5 bases, and 34 bases lay in between. The CDR3 sequence: CASSQEYLLEAKSLPLYYGYTF. DNA for the CDR3: TGTGCCAGCAGCCAAGAATATCTGTTGGAGGCTAAAAGTCTTCCCCTATATTATGGCTACACCTTC.

The chain combines TRBV5-8 with TRBJ1-4; 7 bases map to TRBD1. The V and J ends lost 1 base and 4 bases, in that order; junction bases with no gene match: 4. Germline lookup yields CDR1 SGHTS and CDR2 YDEGEE. CDR3 length: 15 residues. CDR3 protein: CASSLPRQGNEKLFF. The CDR3 bases are TGTGCCAGCAGCTTGCCACGACAGGGTAATGAAAAACTGTTTTTT.

The CDR3 reads CASSSISTNEKLFF. The CDR3 DNA sequence: TGTGCCAGCAGCTCTATTTCAACTAATGAAAAACTGTTTTTT. The rearrangement joins TRBV5-5 to TRBJ1-4, with no clear D. This CDR3 has 14 amino acids. Germline V lookup: CDR1 SGHKS, CDR2 YYEKEE (reference sequence). Trimming removed 3 bases at V and 0 bases at J, with 6 bases between.

This clone appeared once. J is TRBJ1-2 and V is TRBV4-3; 7 bases fit TRBD1. This CDR3 spans 13 amino acids. Unmatched junction bases numbered 1, after V lost 2 bases and J lost 4 bases. Germline lookup yields CDR1 LGHNA and CDR2 YSLEER. The CDR3 region has the DNA TGCGCCAGCAGCCAACGGACAGGCTATGGCTACACCTTC. It encodes CASSQRTGYGYTF.

This chain connects TRBV9 to TRBJ1-2, with D perhaps TRBD1 (5 bases). The germline gives CDR1 SGDLS, CDR2 YYNGEE. Between the trimmed V and J ends, which lost 1 base and 7 bases, there was a span of 8 bases. The CDR3 covers 12 residues. This chain's CDR3 is CASSVYGGGYTF. CDR3 nucleotide sequence: TGTGCCAGCAGCGTATACGGGGGTGGCTACACCTTC.

The chain couples TRBV11-2 to TRBJ2-7, with a weak D call TRBD2 (7 bases). The germline V gene has CDR1 SGHAT and CDR2 FQNNGV. The V end lost 6 bases, the J end lost 5 bases, and 17 bases lay between the germline ends. The CDR3 sequence is 14 residues long. The CDR3 sequence: CASSRAGAWNEQYF. DNA for the CDR3: TGTGCCAGCAGTCGCGCGGGGGCCTGGAACGAGCAGTACTTC.

This clone was counted only a few times. The chain carries TRBV7-9 and TRBJ2-1; 7 nucleotides align to TRBD1. Germline trimming cut 3 bases from V and 7 bases from J; bases unmatched to any gene: 6. This CDR3 has 14 residues. The germline CDR1 and CDR2 sequences are SEHNR and FQNEAQ (reference sequence). CDR3 in amino acids: CASSFKGARNEQFF. The CDR3 coding sequence is TGTGCCAGCAGCTTTAAGGGGGCGAGGAATGAGCAGTTCTTC.

The chain couples TRBV28 to TRBJ1-2, with 7 bases that match TRBD1. Trimming cost V 6 bases and J 1 base; bases outside gene matches: 14. The CDR3 runs to 17 residues. CDR1 and CDR2 from the germline V gene are MDHEN and SYDVKM. Written as DNA, the CDR3 is TGTGCCAGCAGACCCGGGTATTGGGACAGTGATAACTATGGCTACACCTTC. Amino acid sequence: CASRPGYWDSDNYGYTF.

The chain employs TRBV6-5 and TRBJ1-2; D call uncertain. V lost 6 bases, J lost 0 bases, and 8 bases lay in between. CDR3 length: 13 amino acids. Germline CDR1 MNHEY, CDR2 SVGAGI. The CDR3 loop is CASSLHANYGYTF. CDR3 sequence (DNA): TGTGCCAGCAGCTTACACGCTAACTATGGCTACACCTTC.

Remarks on this clone: One base away lies a much larger clone, so this may be a sequencing read error. The sample carries other DNA sequences with the same CDR3. This rearrangement joins TRBV12-3 or TRBV12-4 to TRBJ1-1; 7 bases are shared with TRBD1. The CDR3 loop spans 13 amino acids. Germline trimming cut 5 bases from V and 1 base from J; bases unmatched to any gene: 1. CDR3 coding DNA: TGTGCCAGCAGTAGGACAGGGAACACTGAAGCTTTCTTT. Its protein is CASSRTGNTEAFF.

This clone was recorded once. The CDR3 spells CASSFGGNNGYTF. CDR3 in DNA: TGTGCCAGCAGCTTCGGAGGGAACAATGGCTACACCTTC. V gene TRBV7-3 combines with J gene TRBJ1-2; unclear D gene. Trimming stripped 3 bases from V and 6 bases from J, with 11 bases between. There are 13 residues in the CDR3. In germline, CDR1 is SGHTA, CDR2 FQGTGA.

This chain connects TRBV25-1 to TRBJ1-6; 8 nucleotides align to TRBD1. CDR3 length equals 14 residues. From germline, CDR1 is MGHDK and CDR2 SYGVNS. With 5 bases clipped from V and 7 bases from J, the junction kept 4 bases outside the gene matches. CDR3 nucleotides: TGTGCCAGCAGTCCCGCAGGGGGCAATTCACCCCTCCACTTT. Its protein product is CASSPAGGNSPLHF.